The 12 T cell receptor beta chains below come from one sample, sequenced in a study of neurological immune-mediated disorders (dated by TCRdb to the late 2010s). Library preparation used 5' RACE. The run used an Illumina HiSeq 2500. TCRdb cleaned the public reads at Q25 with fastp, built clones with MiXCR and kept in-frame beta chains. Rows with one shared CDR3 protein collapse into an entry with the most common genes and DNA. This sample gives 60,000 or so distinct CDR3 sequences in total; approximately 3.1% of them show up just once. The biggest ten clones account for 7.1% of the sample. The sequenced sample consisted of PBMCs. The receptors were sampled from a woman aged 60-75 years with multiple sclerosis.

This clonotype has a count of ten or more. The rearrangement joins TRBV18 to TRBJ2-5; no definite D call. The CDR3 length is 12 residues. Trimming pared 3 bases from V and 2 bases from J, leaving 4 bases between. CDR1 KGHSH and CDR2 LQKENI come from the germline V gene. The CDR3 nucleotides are TGTGCCAGCTCACCTCGACAAGAGACCCAGTACTTC. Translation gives CASSPRQETQYF.

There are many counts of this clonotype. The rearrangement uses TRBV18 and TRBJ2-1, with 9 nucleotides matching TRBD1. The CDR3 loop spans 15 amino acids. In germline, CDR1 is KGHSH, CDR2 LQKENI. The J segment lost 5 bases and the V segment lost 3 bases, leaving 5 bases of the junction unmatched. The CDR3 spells CASSPRTGVDNEQFF. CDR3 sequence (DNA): TGTGCCAGCTCACCCCGGACAGGGGTGGACAATGAGCAGTTCTTC.

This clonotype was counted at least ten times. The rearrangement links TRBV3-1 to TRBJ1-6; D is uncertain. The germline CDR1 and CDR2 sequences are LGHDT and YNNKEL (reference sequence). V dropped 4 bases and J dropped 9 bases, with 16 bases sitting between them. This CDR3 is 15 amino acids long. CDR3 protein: CASSPAGVGGSPLHF. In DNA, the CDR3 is TGTGCCAGCAGCCCCGCCGGGGTTGGTGGTTCACCCCTCCACTTT.

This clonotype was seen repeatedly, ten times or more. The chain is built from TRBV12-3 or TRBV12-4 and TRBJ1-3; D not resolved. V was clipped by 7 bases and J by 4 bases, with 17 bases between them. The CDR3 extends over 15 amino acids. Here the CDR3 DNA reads TGTGCCAGCAAGCGGGGTACAGTCTCCGGAAACACCATATATTTT. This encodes CASKRGTVSGNTIYF.

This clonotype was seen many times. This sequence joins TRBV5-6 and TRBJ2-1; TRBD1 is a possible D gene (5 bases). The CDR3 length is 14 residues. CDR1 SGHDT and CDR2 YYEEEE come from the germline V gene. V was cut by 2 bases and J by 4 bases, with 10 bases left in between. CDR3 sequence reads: CASSFRDSYNEQFF. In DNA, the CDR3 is TGTGCCAGCAGCTTTCGAGACAGTTACAATGAGCAGTTCTTC.

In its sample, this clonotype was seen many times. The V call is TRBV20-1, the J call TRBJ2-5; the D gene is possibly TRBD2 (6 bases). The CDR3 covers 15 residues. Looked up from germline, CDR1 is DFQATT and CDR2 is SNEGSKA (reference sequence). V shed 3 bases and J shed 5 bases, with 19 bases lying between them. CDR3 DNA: TGCAGTGCTAGGCCCGGGAGAATCCTGGGGGAGACCCAGTACTTC. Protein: CSARPGRILGETQYF.

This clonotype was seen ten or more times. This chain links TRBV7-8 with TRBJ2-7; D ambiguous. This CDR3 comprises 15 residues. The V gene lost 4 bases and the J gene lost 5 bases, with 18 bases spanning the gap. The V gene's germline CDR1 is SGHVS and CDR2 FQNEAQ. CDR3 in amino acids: CASSSTYKSRHEQYF. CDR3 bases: TGTGCCAGCAGCTCAACTTACAAGAGTCGGCACGAGCAGTACTTC.

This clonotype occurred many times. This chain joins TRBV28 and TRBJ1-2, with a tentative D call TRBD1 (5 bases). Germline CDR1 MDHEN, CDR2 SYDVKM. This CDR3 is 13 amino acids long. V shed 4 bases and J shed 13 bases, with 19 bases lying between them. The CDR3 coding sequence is TGTGCCAGCAGTTCCAGGGACGGCCGGGGGTTCACCTTC. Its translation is CASSSRDGRGFTF.

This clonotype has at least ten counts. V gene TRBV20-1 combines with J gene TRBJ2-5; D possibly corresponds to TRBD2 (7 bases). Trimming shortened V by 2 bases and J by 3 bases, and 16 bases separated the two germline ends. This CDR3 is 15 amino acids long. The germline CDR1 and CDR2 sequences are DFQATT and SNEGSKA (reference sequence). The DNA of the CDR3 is TGCAGTGCTAGACCAGGGCGGGGGCCAGAAGAGACCCAGTACTTC. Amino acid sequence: CSARPGRGPEETQYF.

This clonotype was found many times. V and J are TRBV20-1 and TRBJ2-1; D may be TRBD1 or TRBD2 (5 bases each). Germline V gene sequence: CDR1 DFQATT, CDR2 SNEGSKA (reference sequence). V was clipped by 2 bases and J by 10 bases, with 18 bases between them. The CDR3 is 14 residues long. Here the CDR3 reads CSARSLGEYMEQFF. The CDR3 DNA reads TGCAGTGCTAGAAGTTTGGGGGAGTATATGGAGCAGTTCTTC.

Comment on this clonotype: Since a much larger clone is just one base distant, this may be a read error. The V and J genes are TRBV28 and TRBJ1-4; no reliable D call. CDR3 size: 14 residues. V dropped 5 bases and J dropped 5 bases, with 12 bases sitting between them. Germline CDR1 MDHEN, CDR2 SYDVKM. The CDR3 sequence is CASSAREGNEKLFF. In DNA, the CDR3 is TGTGCCAGCAGTGCGAGAGAAGGAAATGAAAAACTGTTTTTT.

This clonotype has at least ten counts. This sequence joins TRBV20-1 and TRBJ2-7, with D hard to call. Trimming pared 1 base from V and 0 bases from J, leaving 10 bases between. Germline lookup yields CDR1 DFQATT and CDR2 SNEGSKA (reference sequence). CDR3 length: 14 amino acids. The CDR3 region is CSARVPRSSYEQYF. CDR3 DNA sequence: TGCAGTGCTAGAGTTCCGAGGAGCTCCTACGAGCAGTACTTC.